The rows below give T cell receptor beta chains drawn from one sample of a study of blood T cell repertoires in COVID-19. Assay used: immunoSEQ multiplex PCR; TCRdb lists only in-frame clones, some missing. Among 200,000 to 250,000 clones listed, 82% were seen once. The sequenced sample consisted of peripheral blood. All receptors derive from a woman aged 80 or over with acute or convalescent COVID-19. CDR3s include the opening cysteine and the closing phenylalanine or tryptophan. The order of the fields is clone size, J gene, D gene, CDR3 length, V gene, CDR3 protein, CDR3 DNA. A D gene is named only where the DNA matches it firmly. Size is omitted from some rows. Given values are once, few, many or a class for expanded clones.

clone size: -
J gene: TRBJ2-2
D gene: TRBD1
CDR3 length: 16
V gene: TRBV9
CDR3 protein: CASSSHGTGGTGELFF
CDR3 DNA: TGTGCCAGCAGTTCCCATGGGACAGGGGGCACCGGGGAGCTGTTTTTT

clone size: -
J gene: TRBJ2-1
D gene: -
CDR3 length: 12
V gene: TRBV11-3
CDR3 protein: CASSTENNEQFF
CDR3 DNA: TGTGCCAGCAGCACAGAGAACAATGAGCAGTTCTTC

clone size: -
J gene: TRBJ1-1
D gene: -
CDR3 length: 14
V gene: TRBV5-4
CDR3 protein: CASSLVGGRNEAFF
CDR3 DNA: TGTGCCAGCAGCTTGGTGGGGGGGCGAAATGAAGCTTTCTTT

clone size: -
J gene: TRBJ1-3
D gene: TRBD1
CDR3 length: 14
V gene: TRBV7-3
CDR3 protein: CASSSGQGANTIYF
CDR3 DNA: TGTGCCAGCAGCTCGGGACAGGGAGCAAACACCATATATTTT

clone size: few
J gene: TRBJ2-7
D gene: TRBD1
CDR3 length: 14
V gene: TRBV28
CDR3 protein: CASRLTGGAFEQYF
CDR3 DNA: TGTGCCAGCAGGCTAACAGGGGGCGCCTTTGAGCAGTACTTC

clone size: few
J gene: TRBJ1-1
D gene: -
CDR3 length: 14
V gene: TRBV6-2/TRBV6-3
CDR3 protein: CASSYEPWNTEAFF
CDR3 DNA: TGTGCCAGCAGTTACGAGCCTTGGAACACTGAAGCTTTCTTT

clone size: -
J gene: TRBJ2-1
D gene: TRBD1
CDR3 length: 16
V gene: TRBV9
CDR3 protein: CASSVLGQGVLHEQFF
CDR3 DNA: TGTGCCAGCAGCGTACTGGGACAGGGGGTTCTCCATGAGCAGTTCTTC

clone size: -
J gene: TRBJ1-1
D gene: TRBD1
CDR3 length: 14
V gene: TRBV18
CDR3 protein: CASSPTGVNTEAFF
CDR3 DNA: TGTGCCAGCTCACCAACAGGGGTGAACACTGAAGCTTTCTTT

clone size: -
J gene: TRBJ2-4
D gene: TRBD1
CDR3 length: 12
V gene: TRBV12-3/TRBV12-4
CDR3 protein: CASRSAGGIQYF
CDR3 DNA: TGTGCCAGCAGGTCGGCAGGGGGAATTCAGTACTTC

clone size: -
J gene: TRBJ2-5
D gene: TRBD2
CDR3 length: 16
V gene: TRBV7-2
CDR3 protein: CASSLAGSSGQETQYF
CDR3 DNA: TGTGCCAGCAGCTTAGCCGGATCTAGCGGCCAAGAGACCCAGTACTTC

clone size: -
J gene: TRBJ2-7
D gene: -
CDR3 length: 14
V gene: TRBV14
CDR3 protein: CASSQARGRYEQYF
CDR3 DNA: TGTGCCAGCAGCCAAGCCAGGGGTCGCTACGAGCAGTACTTC

clone size: -
J gene: TRBJ1-2
D gene: TRBD1
CDR3 length: 14
V gene: TRBV5-6
CDR3 protein: CASSLRDRNYGYTF
CDR3 DNA: TGTGCCAGCAGCCTACGGGACAGAAACTATGGCTACACCTTC

clone size: -
J gene: TRBJ1-3
D gene: TRBD1
CDR3 length: 16
V gene: TRBV18
CDR3 protein: CASSPPDRGAGNTIYF
CDR3 DNA: TGTGCCAGCTCACCACCCGACAGGGGGGCTGGAAACACCATATATTTT

clone size: -
J gene: TRBJ2-7
D gene: TRBD2
CDR3 length: 15
V gene: TRBV6-6
CDR3 protein: CASRDIGEGTYEQYF
CDR3 DNA: TGTGCCAGCAGGGACATTGGGGAGGGGACCTACGAGCAGTACTTC

clone size: -
J gene: TRBJ2-7
D gene: -
CDR3 length: 16
V gene: TRBV7-8
CDR3 protein: CASSLGSVQTGSEQYF
CDR3 DNA: TGTGCCAGCAGCTTAGGCTCGGTACAGACGGGGAGCGAGCAGTACTTC

clone size: -
J gene: TRBJ2-3
D gene: TRBD1
CDR3 length: 15
V gene: TRBV5-1
CDR3 protein: CASSLWQGAEDTQYF
CDR3 DNA: TGCGCCAGCAGCTTGTGGCAGGGGGCAGAAGATACGCAGTATTTT

clone size: -
J gene: TRBJ1-4
D gene: TRBD1
CDR3 length: 15
V gene: TRBV6-1
CDR3 protein: CASSDPGQGVEKLFF
CDR3 DNA: TGTGCCAGCAGTGACCCGGGACAGGGTGTTGAAAAACTGTTTTTT

clone size: -
J gene: TRBJ1-1
D gene: -
CDR3 length: 11
V gene: TRBV20-1
CDR3 protein: CSSAGNTEAFF
CDR3 DNA: TGCAGCTCGGCGGGGAACACTGAAGCTTTCTTT

clone size: -
J gene: TRBJ2-3
D gene: -
CDR3 length: 13
V gene: TRBV24-1
CDR3 protein: CATMDSYTDTQYF
CDR3 DNA: TGTGCCACCATGGACAGCTACACAGATACGCAGTATTTT

clone size: -
J gene: TRBJ2-2
D gene: -
CDR3 length: 15
V gene: TRBV15
CDR3 protein: CATSREQGGTGELFF
CDR3 DNA: TGTGCCACCAGCAGAGAACAGGGCGGGACCGGGGAGCTGTTTTTT

clone size: -
J gene: TRBJ2-1
D gene: TRBD2
CDR3 length: 16
V gene: TRBV7-3
CDR3 protein: CASSLGRGVNYNEQFF
CDR3 DNA: TGTGCCAGCAGTCTAGGTCGGGGGGTAAACTACAATGAGCAGTTCTTC

clone size: -
J gene: TRBJ1-1
D gene: TRBD1
CDR3 length: 14
V gene: TRBV5-5
CDR3 protein: CASSWGQGNTEAFF
CDR3 DNA: TGTGCCAGCAGCTGGGGACAGGGGAACACTGAAGCTTTCTTT

clone size: -
J gene: TRBJ2-1
D gene: -
CDR3 length: 16
V gene: TRBV28
CDR3 protein: CASSLWGGDPGNEQFF
CDR3 DNA: TGTGCCAGCAGTTTATGGGGGGGTGACCCGGGGAATGAGCAGTTCTTC

clone size: -
J gene: TRBJ2-7
D gene: -
CDR3 length: 14
V gene: TRBV5-4
CDR3 protein: CASSLVSGDYEQYF
CDR3 DNA: TGTGCCAGCAGCTTGGTCTCCGGGGATTACGAGCAGTACTTC

clone size: -
J gene: TRBJ1-6
D gene: -
CDR3 length: 14
V gene: TRBV7-8
CDR3 protein: CASSLGQNNSPLHF
CDR3 DNA: TGTGCCAGCAGCTTAGGACAGAATAATTCACCCCTCCACTTT

clone size: -
J gene: TRBJ1-2
D gene: TRBD1
CDR3 length: 13
V gene: TRBV18
CDR3 protein: CASSPFEGAGYTF
CDR3 DNA: TGTGCCAGCTCACCTTTTGAGGGGGCTGGCTACACCTTC

clone size: -
J gene: TRBJ2-3
D gene: TRBD1
CDR3 length: 14
V gene: TRBV7-2
CDR3 protein: CASSSQGAPDTQYF
CDR3 DNA: TGTGCCAGCAGCTCGCAGGGGGCCCCAGATACGCAGTATTTT

clone size: -
J gene: TRBJ2-7
D gene: TRBD2
CDR3 length: 15
V gene: TRBV5-6
CDR3 protein: CASSFGLAGTYEQYF
CDR3 DNA: TGTGCCAGCAGCTTTGGCCTAGCGGGGACCTACGAGCAGTACTTC

clone size: -
J gene: TRBJ1-6
D gene: -
CDR3 length: 16
V gene: TRBV19
CDR3 protein: CASSILTRRGDSPLHF
CDR3 DNA: TGTGCCAGTAGTATCTTAACACGGCGGGGTGATTCACCCCTCCACTTT

clone size: -
J gene: TRBJ2-2
D gene: TRBD1
CDR3 length: 16
V gene: TRBV30
CDR3 protein: CAWKTRKTGVTGELFF
CDR3 DNA: TGTGCCTGGAAAACTCGGAAGACAGGGGTCACCGGGGAGCTGTTTTTT

clone size: -
J gene: TRBJ2-1
D gene: TRBD2
CDR3 length: 16
V gene: TRBV6-5
CDR3 protein: CASSYYGGGANNEQFF
CDR3 DNA: TGTGCCAGCAGTTACTACGGCGGGGGGGCGAACAATGAGCAGTTCTTC

clone size: -
J gene: TRBJ2-6
D gene: -
CDR3 length: 17
V gene: TRBV7-3
CDR3 protein: CASSRERHTSGANVLTF
CDR3 DNA: TGTGCCAGCAGCCGAGAACGACATACCTCTGGGGCCAACGTCCTGACTTTC

clone size: -
J gene: TRBJ2-2
D gene: -
CDR3 length: 15
V gene: TRBV5-6
CDR3 protein: CASSFRVLNTGELFF
CDR3 DNA: TGTGCCAGCAGCTTCAGGGTTTTGAACACCGGGGAGCTGTTTTTT

clone size: once
J gene: TRBJ1-1
D gene: TRBD1
CDR3 length: 15
V gene: TRBV11-2
CDR3 protein: CASSKGTGGPTEAFF
CDR3 DNA: TGTGCCAGCAGCAAAGGGACAGGGGGGCCCACTGAAGCTTTCTTT

clone size: -
J gene: TRBJ2-1
D gene: TRBD2
CDR3 length: 13
V gene: TRBV2
CDR3 protein: CASMAGGPGEQFF
CDR3 DNA: TGTGCCAGCATGGCGGGGGGGCCCGGTGAGCAGTTCTTC

clone size: -
J gene: TRBJ2-1
D gene: TRBD2
CDR3 length: 15
V gene: TRBV2
CDR3 protein: CASSESSGGVFEQFF
CDR3 DNA: TGTGCCAGCAGTGAATCTAGCGGGGGGGTCTTTGAGCAGTTCTTC

clone size: -
J gene: TRBJ2-1
D gene: -
CDR3 length: 15
V gene: TRBV7-2
CDR3 protein: CASSLDGGSHNEQFF
CDR3 DNA: TGTGCCAGCAGCTTAGACGGGGGTTCCCACAATGAGCAGTTCTTC

clone size: once
J gene: TRBJ1-5
D gene: TRBD1
CDR3 length: 12
V gene: TRBV29-1
CDR3 protein: CSVATGNQPQHF
CDR3 DNA: TGCAGCGTTGCGACAGGGAATCAGCCCCAGCATTTT

clone size: -
J gene: TRBJ2-3
D gene: -
CDR3 length: 16
V gene: TRBV3-1/TRBV3-2
CDR3 protein: CASSQRGGRSTDTQYF
CDR3 DNA: TGTGCCAGCAGCCAACGCGGGGGCCGTAGCACAGATACGCAGTATTTT

clone size: -
J gene: TRBJ2-7
D gene: TRBD1
CDR3 length: 15
V gene: TRBV27
CDR3 protein: CASSLLTGRWYEQYF
CDR3 DNA: TGTGCCAGCAGTTTATTGACAGGGCGGTGGTACGAGCAGTACTTC

clone size: -
J gene: TRBJ1-6
D gene: -
CDR3 length: 17
V gene: TRBV18
CDR3 protein: CASSPEIAGYGNSPLHF
CDR3 DNA: TGTGCCAGCTCACCAGAAATCGCAGGGTACGGTAATTCACCCCTCCACTTT

clone size: -
J gene: TRBJ2-7
D gene: -
CDR3 length: 14
V gene: TRBV10-3
CDR3 protein: CAISEPGKTYEQYF
CDR3 DNA: TGTGCCATCAGTGAACCGGGGAAGACCTACGAGCAGTACTTC

clone size: -
J gene: TRBJ1-1
D gene: -
CDR3 length: 14
V gene: TRBV7-3
CDR3 protein: CASSLRFSQAEAFF
CDR3 DNA: TGTGCCAGCAGCTTAAGATTCTCCCAGGCTGAAGCTTTCTTT

clone size: -
J gene: TRBJ1-3
D gene: -
CDR3 length: 16
V gene: TRBV6-5
CDR3 protein: CASSYSHPGEGNTIYF
CDR3 DNA: TGTGCCAGCAGTTACTCGCACCCAGGGGAAGGAAACACCATATATTTT

clone size: -
J gene: TRBJ1-1
D gene: -
CDR3 length: 14
V gene: TRBV19
CDR3 protein: CASSNREKNTEAFF
CDR3 DNA: TGTGCCAGTAGTAACAGGGAGAAGAACACTGAAGCTTTCTTT

clone size: few
J gene: TRBJ1-2
D gene: TRBD1
CDR3 length: 15
V gene: TRBV4-1
CDR3 protein: CASQPGTGAHYGYTF
CDR3 DNA: TGCGCCAGCCAGCCGGGGACAGGAGCGCACTATGGCTACACCTTC

clone size: few
J gene: TRBJ1-2
D gene: TRBD1
CDR3 length: 18
V gene: TRBV15
CDR3 protein: CATSRGYPSGGANYGYTF
CDR3 DNA: TGTGCCACCAGCAGAGGGTACCCCTCAGGGGGAGCTAACTATGGCTACACCTTC

clone size: -
J gene: TRBJ2-3
D gene: -
CDR3 length: 14
V gene: TRBV9
CDR3 protein: CASSVEQNTDTQYF
CDR3 DNA: TGTGCCAGCAGCGTAGAACAGAACACAGATACGCAGTATTTT

clone size: -
J gene: TRBJ2-2
D gene: TRBD2
CDR3 length: 17
V gene: TRBV5-4
CDR3 protein: CASSSPGLAGLTGELFF
CDR3 DNA: TGTGCCAGCAGCTCCCCTGGACTAGCGGGGCTCACCGGGGAGCTGTTTTTT

clone size: -
J gene: TRBJ1-5
D gene: TRBD1
CDR3 length: 17
V gene: TRBV23-1
CDR3 protein: CASTRTGAGYSNQPQHF
CDR3 DNA: TGCGCCAGCACTAGGACAGGGGCCGGCTATAGCAATCAGCCCCAGCATTTT